The next 26 T cell receptor beta chains were all read from a single sample in a study of OX40 agonist ivuxolimab in advanced cancers. The protocol was immunoSEQ multiplex PCR, while the TCRdb copy is restricted to in-frame clones and leaves out a portion. The top ten hold about a tenth of the sample, which has tens of thousands of clones, around 87% seen once. Sample: CD4+ or CD8+ T cells sorted from blood, taken in a trial of the OX40 agonist ivuxolimab. All receptors come from an adult with an advanced solid tumor such as melanoma, head and neck, liver or kidney cancer.

The rearrangement joins TRBV28 to TRBJ2-4, with unresolved D. In germline, CDR1 is MDHEN, CDR2 SYDVKM. The CDR3 covers 17 residues. V was pared by 5 bases and J by 0 bases, with 17 bases between. The CDR3 DNA sequence: TGTGCCAGCAGTCCTACCACAGAGGTACTAGCCAAAAACATTCAGTACTTC. Translating gives CASSPTTEVLAKNIQYF.

CDR3 region: CASSGANVLTF. The CDR3, as DNA: TGTGCCAGCTCTGGGGCCAACGTCCTGACTTTC. The J gene is TRBJ2-6, the V gene TRBV7-9; D gene unclear. This CDR3 region has 11 residues. From germline, CDR1 is SEHNR and CDR2 FQNEAQ (reference sequence). Trimming cost V 8 bases and J 1 base, with 0 bases left between them.

This chain joins TRBV19 and TRBJ2-3; 7 positions match TRBD2. Trimming removed 5 bases from V and 0 bases from J; junction bases left unmatched: 5. The CDR3 consists of 15 residues. CDR1 is LNHDA, CDR2 SQIVND, per germline (reference sequence). The CDR3 reads CASSRAGTSTDTQYF. DNA for the CDR3: TGTGCCAGTAGTCGAGCGGGGACTAGCACAGATACGCAGTATTTT.

The chain employs TRBV4-2 and TRBJ2-3, with 8 nucleotides matching TRBD2. V shed 0 bases and J 1 base; nucleotides not matched to a gene: 6. The V gene's germline CDR1 is LGHNA and CDR2 YNFKEQ. There are 17 residues in the CDR3. Written as DNA, the CDR3 is TGTGCCAGCAGCCAAGAGATTAGCGGGGCACGCACAGATACGCAGTATTTT. It encodes CASSQEISGARTDTQYF.

The V call is TRBV18, the J call TRBJ2-5; 8 positions match TRBD1. This CDR3 region has 16 residues. The V segment lost 3 bases and the J segment 9 bases; nucleotides outside the gene matches: 15. The germline V gene has CDR1 KGHSH and CDR2 LQKENI. CDR3 DNA: TGTGCCAGCTCACCTCGCCCCGGGACAGGCTGGGAGCCCCAGTACTTC. Translating gives CASSPRPGTGWEPQYF.

The chain combines TRBV27 with TRBJ1-2; 10 positions agree with TRBD1. The CDR3 loop spans 13 amino acids. After removal of 4 bases from V and 7 bases from J, the junction contained 3 bases not matched to a gene. Germline-derived CDR1 and CDR2 are MNHEY and SMNVEV (reference sequence). The CDR3 loop is CASSSGQGGGYTF. DNA of the CDR3: TGTGCCAGCAGTTCCGGACAGGGGGGTGGCTACACCTTC.

V gene TRBV11-2 combines with J gene TRBJ2-7; D is possibly TRBD1 (5 bases). V lost 5 bases, J lost 4 bases, and 12 bases lay in between. Germline V lookup: CDR1 SGHAT, CDR2 FQNNGV. This CDR3 region has 13 residues. The CDR3 reads CASSPHRYYEQYF. CDR3 sequence (DNA): TGTGCCAGCAGCCCTCACAGGTATTACGAGCAGTACTTC. Drawing the rest from reference TRBV11-2 and TRBJ2-7, the complete variable domain is EAGVAQSPRYKIIEKRQSVAFWCNPISGHATLYWYQQILGQGPKLLIQFQNNGVVDDSQLPKDRFSAERLKGVDSTLKIQPAKLEDSAVYLCASSPHRYYEQYFGPGTRLTVT.

The chain links TRBV19 to TRBJ1-5, with 10 bases lining up with TRBD1. The J segment lost 1 base and the V segment lost 4 bases, leaving 7 bases of the junction unmatched. In germline, CDR1 is LNHDA, CDR2 SQIVND (reference sequence). There are 17 residues in the CDR3. The CDR3 bases are TGTGCCAGTAGTAGCGGACAGGGGGTTTGGAGCAATCAGCCCCAGCATTTT. Its protein is CASSSGQGVWSNQPQHF.

The genes are TRBV9 and TRBJ1-2; the D gene is possibly TRBD1 (6 bases). V was pared by 3 bases and J by 1 base, with 10 bases between. The CDR3 is made up of 14 amino acids. Germline assignment: CDR1 SGDLS and CDR2 YYNGEE. DNA for the CDR3: TGTGCCAGCAGCGGATGGACAGTTAACTATGGCTACACCTTC. Its protein product is CASSGWTVNYGYTF.

The chain uses TRBV5-8 and TRBJ1-2; a possible D gene is TRBD1 (6 bases). Trimming took off 5 bases at V and 3 bases at J, with 14 bases between the two ends. Germline V gene sequence: CDR1 SGHTS, CDR2 YDEGEE. CDR3 length equals 14 residues. Here the CDR3 reads CASRQYRTDYGYTF. The CDR3 DNA follows: TGTGCCAGCAGACAGTATAGGACAGACTATGGCTACACCTTC.

The rearrangement uses TRBV2 and TRBJ1-6, with 8 bases aligning to TRBD1. CDR3 size: 14 residues. Trimming cost V 10 bases and J 6 bases; bases outside gene matches: 8. The germline V gene has CDR1 SNHLY and CDR2 FYNNEI. DNA for the CDR3: TGTGCCACCAGGACAGGGATTGTTAATTCACCCCTCCACTTT. Translating it yields CATRTGIVNSPLHF.

This clone came up once. The V and J genes are TRBV7-9 and TRBJ1-1, with unresolved D. The CDR3 runs 12 residues. V lost 3 bases and J lost 5, with 7 bases in between. From germline, CDR1 is SEHNR and CDR2 FQNEAQ (reference sequence). The CDR3 protein is CASSFEGTEAFF. The CDR3 DNA reads TGTGCCAGCAGCTTTGAAGGGACTGAAGCTTTCTTT.

The CDR3: CAISELGAGKETQYF. CDR3 sequence (DNA): TGTGCCATCAGTGAGTTGGGGGCGGGAAAAGAGACCCAGTACTTC. V and J are TRBV10-3 and TRBJ2-5; perhaps D is TRBD1 or TRBD2 (6 bases each). The CDR3 spans 15 residues. Trimming took 1 base from V and 3 from J, leaving 12 bases between them. From germline, CDR1 is ENHRY and CDR2 SYGVKD.

The chain joins TRBV9 to TRBJ2-7; 8 nucleotides agree with TRBD1. The CDR3 is 13 amino acids. In germline, CDR1 is SGDLS, CDR2 YYNGEE. V gave up 4 bases and J gave up 6 bases; unmatched junction bases: 6. The CDR3 coding sequence is TGTGCCAGCAGCATTGGACAGGGTGGCGAGCAGTACTTC. Its translation: CASSIGQGGEQYF.

The V and J genes are TRBV28 and TRBJ1-3; tentatively, D is TRBD1 (5 bases). V was shortened by 3 bases and J by 0 bases, with 9 bases between the two germline ends. The CDR3 length is 15 residues. Germline V gene lookup returns CDR1 MDHEN and CDR2 SYDVKM. CDR3: CASSLQGHSGNTIYF. The CDR3 DNA reads TGTGCCAGCAGTTTGCAGGGTCACTCTGGAAACACCATATATTTT.

The J gene is TRBJ1-1, the V gene TRBV5-1, with TRBD1 matching over 10 bases. V lost 4 bases and J lost 4; bases outside the gene matches: 1. The CDR3 spans 13 residues. The V gene's germline CDR1 is SGHRS and CDR2 YFSETQ. For the CDR3, the DNA is TGCGCCAGCAGCCGGACAGGGGGCACTGAAGCTTTCTTT. Protein product: CASSRTGGTEAFF. The full variable domain, its missing parts supplied by reference TRBV5-1 and TRBJ1-1, is KAGVTQTPRYLIKTRGQQVTLSCSPISGHRSVSWYQQTPGQGLQFLFEYFSETQRNKGNFPGRFSGRQFSNSRSEMNVSTLELGDSALYLCASSRTGGTEAFFGQGTRLTVV.

The chain couples TRBV30 to TRBJ2-1, with D possibly matching TRBD2 (6 bases). Germline V gives CDR1 GTSNPN, CDR2 SVGIG (reference sequence). The CDR3 contains 14 residues. V was shortened by 4 bases and J by 0 bases, with 10 bases between the two germline ends. The CDR3 spells CAWNPGGSYNEQFF. In nucleotides, the CDR3 is TGTGCCTGGAATCCCGGGGGCTCCTACAATGAGCAGTTCTTC.

The chain joins TRBV13 to TRBJ1-1; no reliable D call. Trimming took 5 bases from V and 3 from J, leaving 19 bases between them. The CDR3 has 16 amino acids. CDR1 is PRHDT, CDR2 FYEKMQ, per germline (reference sequence). The chain's CDR3 is CASSLSATRSDTEAFF. DNA of the CDR3: TGTGCCAGCAGCCTCTCAGCGACTCGCAGCGACACTGAAGCTTTCTTT.

The V gene is TRBV7-2, the J gene TRBJ1-3, with 8 bases identical to TRBD1. From germline, CDR1 is SGHTA and CDR2 FQGNSA. After removal of 4 bases from V and 6 bases from J, the junction contained 8 bases not matched to a gene. This CDR3 is 15 amino acids long. CDR3 sequence: CASSSLGQGTNTIYF. CDR3 DNA sequence: TGTGCCAGCAGCTCCCTAGGACAGGGAACAAACACCATATATTTT.

DNA for the CDR3: TGCGCCAGCAGTGAGTCAGTCGGGTTCCCAGCTGGCGGCTACACCTTC. The encoded protein is CASSESVGFPAGGYTF. The rearrangement joins TRBV10-2 to TRBJ1-2; D remains unclear. V lost 0 bases and J 8 bases, leaving 19 bases between the germline ends. Germline V gene lookup returns CDR1 WSHSY and CDR2 SAAADI. This CDR3 has 16 amino acids.

Only one count was recorded for this clone. The rearrangement uses TRBV29-1 and TRBJ1-2; D might be TRBD1 (5 bases). The germline gives CDR1 SQVTM, CDR2 ANQGSEA. The CDR3 loop spans 15 amino acids. V was clipped by 4 bases and J by 1 base, with 16 bases between them. The DNA for the CDR3 is TGCAGCGTTGCCACCCCTGGGACCAGTAACTATGGCTACACCTTC. It codes for CSVATPGTSNYGYTF.

V gene TRBV28 combines with J gene TRBJ2-7, with TRBD2 as a possible D gene (6 bases). The V and J ends lost 2 bases and 2 bases respectively, with 10 bases between them. CDR1 and CDR2 from the germline V gene are MDHEN and SYDVKM. CDR3 size: 14 residues. CDR3 coding DNA: TGTGCCAGCAGTTTAAGCCTAGCGACCTACGAGCAGTACTTC. Translation: CASSLSLATYEQYF.

The V and J genes are TRBV7-8 and TRBJ1-1; weak D call: TRBD1 (5 bases). The V end was cut by 1 base, the J end by 5 bases, with 11 bases between. This CDR3 region has 14 residues. Germline lookup yields CDR1 SGHVS and CDR2 FQNEAQ. CDR3 DNA: TGTGCCAGCAGCTTAGGGGGGGGAAGAACTGAAGCTTTCTTT. This translates into CASSLGGGRTEAFF.

The CDR3 protein is CASSLRGNQPQHF. The CDR3, as DNA: TGTGCCAGCAGCTTGCGTGGCAATCAGCCCCAGCATTTT. This chain connects TRBV7-3 to TRBJ1-5; D gene uncertain. The V gene's germline CDR1 is SGHTA and CDR2 FQGTGA. The CDR3 contains 13 residues. V was trimmed by 3 bases and J by 2 bases, leaving 5 bases between them.

This chain uses TRBV6-5 with TRBJ1-5; no firm D call. This CDR3 region has 15 residues. The V end lost 7 bases, the J end lost 1 base, and 14 bases lay between the germline ends. CDR1 is MNHEY and CDR2 is SVGAGI in the germline V gene. Here the CDR3 reads CASTGGRASNQPQHF. As DNA, the CDR3 is TGTGCCAGCACCGGAGGCCGAGCCAGCAATCAGCCCCAGCATTTT.

The gene calls are TRBV25-1 and TRBJ1-2; TRBD1 might be the D (6 bases). This CDR3 has 13 residues. The V end lost 4 bases, the J end lost 11 bases, and 17 bases lay between the germline ends. Germline V CDR1 and CDR2: MGHDK, SYGVNS. CDR3 amino acids: CASSAKGDSSYTF. The DNA of the CDR3 is TGTGCCAGCAGTGCTAAGGGGGACTCCAGTTACACCTTC.